The 23 T cell receptor beta chains in this list originate from one sample, sequenced in a study of blood T cell repertoires in COVID-19. Using immunoSEQ multiplex PCR, the repertoire was profiled, and TCRdb retains in-frame clones only, with some absent. The table records some 150,000 clones, around 80% of them present only once. The sample comprised peripheral blood. These receptors originate from a human donor in a cohort sampled during active COVID-19.

This clone appeared a single time. CDR3 loop: CAWSGIGGYGYTF. As DNA, the CDR3 is TGTGCCTGGAGTGGGATAGGGGGCTATGGCTACACCTTC. The chain employs TRBV30 and TRBJ1-2, with D perhaps TRBD1 (6 bases). The CDR3 is made up of 13 amino acids. Looked up from germline, CDR1 is GTSNPN and CDR2 is SVGIG (reference sequence). With 1 base removed from V and 4 bases from J, the gap between germline ends came to 10 bases.

This rearrangement joins TRBV5-6 to TRBJ2-1; D is unresolved. The V and J ends lost 1 base and 2 bases respectively, with 4 bases between them. This CDR3 has 13 amino acids. CDR1 is SGHDT, CDR2 YYEEEE, per germline. The CDR3 DNA reads as TGTGCCAGCAGCTTGCCAGCCTACAATGAGCAGTTCTTC. This sequence encodes CASSLPAYNEQFF.

Note on this clone: Other DNA sequences in this specimen translate into the identical CDR3. The chain carries TRBV5-1 and TRBJ2-7; D gene ambiguous. The CDR3 contains 13 residues. V lost 0 bases, J lost 5 bases, and 9 bases lay in between. Per germline, CDR1 SGHRS and CDR2 YFSETQ. The DNA for the CDR3 is TGCGCCAGCAGCTTGGGAGGTTTCGACGAGCAGTACTTC. Translated: CASSLGGFDEQYF.

The chain recombines TRBV7-2 with TRBJ2-2; the D gene is possibly TRBD1 (6 bases). This CDR3 contains 14 residues. Per the germline V gene, CDR1 is SGHTA and CDR2 is FQGNSA. Trimming took 11 bases from V and 1 from J, leaving 14 bases between them. This chain's CDR3 is CAGSPDRNTGELFF. CDR3 DNA sequence: TGTGCCGGTTCCCCGGACAGGAACACCGGGGAGCTGTTTTTT. The full variable domain, in which reference TRBV7-2 and TRBJ2-2 provide the parts outside the CDR3, is GAGVSQSPSNKVTEKGKDVELRCDPISGHTALYWYRQSLGQGLEFLIYFQGNSAPDKSGLPSDRFSAERTGGSVSTLTIQRTQQEDSAVYLCAGSPDRNTGELFFGEGSRLTVL.

V usage is TRBV7-2 and J usage is TRBJ1-5; a weak D match, TRBD1 (6 bases). Trimming removed 3 bases at V and 6 bases at J, with 9 bases between. Germline CDR1 and CDR2: SGHTA and FQGNSA. This CDR3 region has 13 residues. The CDR3 nucleotides read TGTGCCAGCAGCTTCCGGGACATTCAGCCCCAGCATTTT. This codes for CASSFRDIQPQHF.

The chain carries TRBV12-3 or TRBV12-4 and TRBJ2-3; no clear D. V lost 1 base to trimming and J lost 7 bases, with 9 bases between them. This CDR3 is built from 13 residues. DNA for the CDR3: TGTGCCAGCAGTTTAGGGCTCCTGAATACGCAGTATTTT. Its translation: CASSLGLLNTQYF.

The chain links TRBV7-9 to TRBJ1-1; weak D call: TRBD1 (6 bases). Germline V gives CDR1 SEHNR, CDR2 FQNEAQ (reference sequence). V was cut by 6 bases and J by 4 bases, with 15 bases left in between. The CDR3 covers 14 residues. The chain's CDR3 is CASREQGGSTEAFF. CDR3 in DNA: TGTGCCAGCAGGGAACAGGGAGGGTCCACTGAAGCTTTCTTT. Drawing the rest from reference TRBV7-9 and TRBJ1-1, the complete variable domain is DTGVSQNPRHKITKRGQNVTFRCDPISEHNRLYWYRQTLGQGPEFLTYFQNEAQLEKSRLLSDRFSAERPKGSFSTLEIQRTEQGDSAMYLCASREQGGSTEAFFGQGTRLTVV.

This chain connects TRBV4-2 to TRBJ1-2; D remains unclear. Trimming left V 0 bases short and J 3 bases short, with 14 bases between. The CDR3 is 16 residues long. Germline lookup yields CDR1 LGHNA and CDR2 YNFKEQ. Here the CDR3 DNA reads TGTGCCAGCAGCCAAGAATGGTTGGGGAGGGACTATGGCTACACCTTC. Amino acid sequence: CASSQEWLGRDYGYTF.

This chain joins TRBV30 and TRBJ1-1, with D tentatively TRBD1 (6 bases). The ends were cut back, 5 bases at V and 4 bases at J, with 14 bases in the middle. This CDR3 spans 13 amino acids. The V gene's germline CDR1 is GTSNPN and CDR2 SVGIG (reference sequence). The DNA for the CDR3 is TGTGCCTGGGGGGGGGCGGCGGGCACTGAAGCTTTCTTT. Protein product: CAWGGAAGTEAFF. Filled out from reference TRBV30 and TRBJ1-1, the complete variable domain reads SQTIHQWPATLVQPVGSPLSLECTVEGTSNPNLYWYRQAAGRGLQLLFYSVGIGQISSEVPQNLSASRPQDRQFILSSKKLLLSDSGFYLCAWGGAAGTEAFFGQGTRLTVV.

The chain recombines TRBV11-1 with TRBJ1-2; D might be TRBD1 (6 bases). The V end lost 0 bases, the J end lost 4 bases, and 12 bases lay between the germline ends. CDR1 SGHAT and CDR2 FQDESV come from the germline V gene (reference sequence). The CDR3 has 15 residues. The CDR3 DNA reads TGTGCCAGCAGCTTAGCTGCAGGGGCCCCCTATGGCTACACCTTC. This gives the protein CASSLAAGAPYGYTF.

The CDR3 nucleotides are TGTGCCAGCAGCCAAACCCCAGGGAACTATGGCTACACCTTC. Its translation: CASSQTPGNYGYTF. The rearrangement joins TRBV4-2 to TRBJ1-2; D is possibly TRBD1 (5 bases). V was cut by 2 bases and J by 2 bases, with 9 bases left in between. The CDR3 length is 14 residues. Germline V CDR1 and CDR2: LGHNA, YNFKEQ.

In this sample, this clone turned up once. This chain uses TRBV19 with TRBJ1-4; 8 nucleotides agree with TRBD1. Looked up from germline, CDR1 is LNHDA and CDR2 is SQIVND (reference sequence). V was pared by 4 bases and J by 7 bases, with 2 bases of the junction left unmatched. The CDR3 length is 13 residues. The DNA for the CDR3 is TGTGCCAGTAGTACCGGACAGGGTGAAAAACTGTTTTTT. Translating gives CASSTGQGEKLFF.

The chain links TRBV6-5 to TRBJ1-1, with 8 bases lining up with TRBD1. Germline V gives CDR1 MNHEY, CDR2 SVGAGI. V trimming: 6 bases; J trimming: 1 base; junction bases outside the gene matches: 4. This CDR3 is 14 amino acids long. In DNA, the CDR3 is TGTGCCAGCAGCCACAGGGGGAAGAACACTGAAGCTTTCTTT. It yields the protein CASSHRGKNTEAFF.

This chain joins TRBV3-1 (or the pseudogene TRBV3-2) and TRBJ1-6; D is perhaps TRBD1 (5 bases). The CDR3 covers 12 residues. V was clipped by 3 bases and J by 10 bases, with 7 bases between them. CDR1 and CDR2 from the germline V gene are LGHDT and YNNKEL (reference sequence). The DNA of the CDR3 is TGTGCCAGCAGCCACGCAGGGTCACCCCTCCACTTT. It codes for CASSHAGSPLHF.

V gene TRBV28 combines with J gene TRBJ1-2; D ambiguous. The germline CDR1 and CDR2 sequences are MDHEN and SYDVKM. Trimming shortened V by 3 bases and J by 2 bases, and 7 bases separated the two germline ends. This CDR3 is built from 13 residues. CDR3 amino acids: CASSLNGNYGYTF. The CDR3 region has the DNA TGTGCCAGCAGTTTGAACGGGAACTATGGCTACACCTTC.

V is TRBV5-1 and J is TRBJ2-5, with 7 bases lining up with TRBD1. Per germline, CDR1 SGHRS and CDR2 YFSETQ. With 4 bases clipped from V and 4 bases from J, the junction kept 1 base outside the gene matches. The CDR3 runs 12 residues. The chain's CDR3 is CASSNRGETQYF. CDR3 nucleotides: TGCGCCAGCAGCAACAGGGGAGAGACCCAGTACTTC.

This chain links TRBV3-1 (or the pseudogene TRBV3-2) with TRBJ2-2, with a tentative D call TRBD2 (6 bases). The CDR3 totals 14 residues. The germline V gene has CDR1 LGHDT and CDR2 YNNKEL (reference sequence). The V and J ends lost 8 bases and 7 bases respectively, with 17 bases between them. Written as DNA, the CDR3 is TGTGCCAGCGGCCCCAGGGACTCCAACGGGGAGCTGTTTTTT. This translates into CASGPRDSNGELFF.

This chain links TRBV10-3 with TRBJ2-3, with a tentative D call TRBD2 (6 bases). Germline assignment: CDR1 ENHRY and CDR2 SYGVKD. The length of the CDR3 is 12 residues. V lost 10 bases to trimming and J lost 6 bases, with 14 bases between them. CDR3 amino acids: CATQAGGDTQYF. CDR3 sequence (DNA): TGTGCCACCCAGGCCGGAGGGGATACGCAGTATTTT.

This clone was detected only once. The V gene is TRBV9, the J gene TRBJ1-4; unclear D gene. CDR1 and CDR2 (germline): SGDLS, YYNGEE. Trimming cost V 0 bases and J 8 bases, with 8 bases left between them. This CDR3 region has 13 residues. The CDR3 nucleotides are TGTGCCAGCAGCGTAGGGGGAGGCGAAAAACTGTTTTTT. Amino acids: CASSVGGGEKLFF.

This clone was detected only once. V and J are TRBV7-6 and TRBJ2-4; D gene unclear. The germline V gene encodes CDR1 SGHVS and CDR2 FNYEAQ. V dropped 6 bases and J dropped 0 bases, with 24 bases sitting between them. The CDR3 loop spans 19 amino acids. The CDR3 coding sequence is TGTGCCAGCAGTAATCAAGCTGGCGAGGCCCCTCTAGCCAAAAACATTCAGTACTTC. Residues: CASSNQAGEAPLAKNIQYF. Variable domain in full (rest from reference TRBV7-6 and TRBJ2-4): GAGVSQSPRYKVTKRGQDVALRCDPISGHVSLYWYRQALGQGPEFLTYFNYEAQQDKSGLPNDRFSAERPEGSISTLTIQRTEQRDSAMYRCASSNQAGEAPLAKNIQYFGAGTRLSVL.

This clone has more than one count but fewer than ten. The chain has TRBV3-1 (or the pseudogene TRBV3-2) and TRBJ2-7, with 7 nucleotides matching TRBD2. CDR1 and CDR2 from the germline V gene are LGHDT and YNNKEL (reference sequence). The ends lost 4 bases at V and 6 bases at J; junction bases unmatched: 6. This CDR3 is 13 amino acids long. CDR3 coding DNA: TGTGCCAGCAGCCTTAAAGGGAGGGGCGAGCAGTACTTC. Protein product: CASSLKGRGEQYF.

This chain links TRBV6-1 with TRBJ1-2; D unclear. The V gene's germline CDR1 is MNHNS and CDR2 SASEGT. This CDR3 is built from 13 residues. V shed 2 bases and J shed 2 bases, with 6 bases lying between them. The CDR3 bases are TGTGCCAGCAGTGAAAGGAGCAACTATGGCTACACCTTC. Translating it yields CASSERSNYGYTF.

The gene calls are TRBV15 and TRBJ2-7; 8 bases agree with TRBD2. The germline V gene encodes CDR1 LNHNV and CDR2 YYDKDF (reference sequence). The CDR3 contains 15 residues. J lost 4 bases, V lost 7 bases, and 12 bases had no gene match. The CDR3: CATTPERGPSYEQYF. The CDR3 DNA reads TGTGCCACCACGCCTGAGCGGGGGCCCAGTTACGAGCAGTACTTC.